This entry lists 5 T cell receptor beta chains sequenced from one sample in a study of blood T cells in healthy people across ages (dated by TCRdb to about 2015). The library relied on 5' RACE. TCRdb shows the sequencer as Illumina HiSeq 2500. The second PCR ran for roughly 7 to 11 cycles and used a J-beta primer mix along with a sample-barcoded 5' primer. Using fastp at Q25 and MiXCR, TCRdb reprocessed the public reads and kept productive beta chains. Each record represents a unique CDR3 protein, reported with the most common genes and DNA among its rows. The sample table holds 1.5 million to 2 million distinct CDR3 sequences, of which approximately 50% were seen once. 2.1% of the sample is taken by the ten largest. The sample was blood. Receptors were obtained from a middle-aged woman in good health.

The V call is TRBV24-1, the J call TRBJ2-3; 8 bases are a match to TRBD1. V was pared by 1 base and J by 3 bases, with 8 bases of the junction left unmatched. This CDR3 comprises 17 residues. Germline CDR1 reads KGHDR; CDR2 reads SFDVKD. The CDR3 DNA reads TGTGCCACCAGTGATTTTCTCGGACAGGGCTGGACAGATACGCAGTATTTT. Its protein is CATSDFLGQGWTDTQYF.

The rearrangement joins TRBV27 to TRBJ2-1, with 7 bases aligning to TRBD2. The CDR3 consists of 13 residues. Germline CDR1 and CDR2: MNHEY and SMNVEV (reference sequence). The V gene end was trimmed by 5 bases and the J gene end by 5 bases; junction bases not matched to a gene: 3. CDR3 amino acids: CASSSREDNEQFF. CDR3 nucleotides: TGTGCCAGCAGTAGCCGGGAGGACAATGAGCAGTTCTTC.

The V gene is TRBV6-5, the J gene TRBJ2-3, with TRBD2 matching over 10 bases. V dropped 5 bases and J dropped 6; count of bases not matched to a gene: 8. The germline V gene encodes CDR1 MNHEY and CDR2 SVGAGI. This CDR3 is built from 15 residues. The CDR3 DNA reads TGTGCCAGCAGTATGGGACTAGCGAAGAGGGATACGCAGTATTTT. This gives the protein CASSMGLAKRDTQYF.

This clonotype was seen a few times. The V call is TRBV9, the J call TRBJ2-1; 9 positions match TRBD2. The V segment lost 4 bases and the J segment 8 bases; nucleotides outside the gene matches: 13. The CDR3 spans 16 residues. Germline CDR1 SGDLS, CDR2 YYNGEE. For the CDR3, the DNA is TGTGCCAGCAGCTTAGGAAATCTAGCGGGGAACCATGAGCAGTTCTTC. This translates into CASSLGNLAGNHEQFF. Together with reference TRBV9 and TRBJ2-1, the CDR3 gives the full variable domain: DSGVTQTPKHLITATGQRVTLRCSPRSGDLSVYWYQQSLDQGLQFLIQYYNGEERAKGNILERFSAQQFPDLHSELNLSSLELGDSALYFCASSLGNLAGNHEQFFGPGTRLTVL.

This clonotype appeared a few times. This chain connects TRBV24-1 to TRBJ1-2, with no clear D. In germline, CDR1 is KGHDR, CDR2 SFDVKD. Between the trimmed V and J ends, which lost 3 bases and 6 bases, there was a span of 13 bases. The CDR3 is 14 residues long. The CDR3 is CATSDPGRVDGYTF. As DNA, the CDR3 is TGTGCCACCAGTGATCCCGGAAGGGTCGATGGCTACACCTTC.